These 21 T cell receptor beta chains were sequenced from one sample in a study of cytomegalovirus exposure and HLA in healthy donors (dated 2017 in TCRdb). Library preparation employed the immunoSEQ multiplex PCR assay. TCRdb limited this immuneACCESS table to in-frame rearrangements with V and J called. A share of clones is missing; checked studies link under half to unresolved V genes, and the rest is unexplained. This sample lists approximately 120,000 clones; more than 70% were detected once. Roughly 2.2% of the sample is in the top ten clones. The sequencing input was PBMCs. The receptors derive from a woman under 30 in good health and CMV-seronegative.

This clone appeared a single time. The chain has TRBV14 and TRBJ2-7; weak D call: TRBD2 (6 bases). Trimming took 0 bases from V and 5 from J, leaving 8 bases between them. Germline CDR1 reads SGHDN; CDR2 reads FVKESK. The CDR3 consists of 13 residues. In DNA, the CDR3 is TGTGCCAGCAGCCAAGAGGAGGGCCACGAGCAGTACTTC. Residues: CASSQEEGHEQYF. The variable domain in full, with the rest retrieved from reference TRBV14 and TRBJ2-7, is EAGVTQFPSHSVIEKGQTVTLRCDPISGHDNLYWYRRVMGKEIKFLLHFVKESKQDESGMPNNRFLAERTGGTYSTLKVQPAELEDSGVYFCASSQEEGHEQYFGPGTRLTVT.

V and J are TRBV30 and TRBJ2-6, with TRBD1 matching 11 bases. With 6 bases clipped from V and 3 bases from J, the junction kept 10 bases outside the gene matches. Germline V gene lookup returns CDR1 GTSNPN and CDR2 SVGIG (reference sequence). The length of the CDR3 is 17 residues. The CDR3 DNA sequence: TGTGCCTGTCCCCCCGGGACAGGGGGTTATGGGGCCAACGTCCTGACTTTC. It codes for CACPPGTGGYGANVLTF.

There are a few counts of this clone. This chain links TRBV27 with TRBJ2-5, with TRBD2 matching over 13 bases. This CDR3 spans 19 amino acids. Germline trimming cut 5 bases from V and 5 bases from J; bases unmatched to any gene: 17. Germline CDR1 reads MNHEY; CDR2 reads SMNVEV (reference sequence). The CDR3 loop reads CASSPYGLAGAPRLETQYF. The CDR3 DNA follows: TGTGCCAGCAGTCCCTACGGACTAGCGGGAGCCCCGAGGTTGGAGACCCAGTACTTC.

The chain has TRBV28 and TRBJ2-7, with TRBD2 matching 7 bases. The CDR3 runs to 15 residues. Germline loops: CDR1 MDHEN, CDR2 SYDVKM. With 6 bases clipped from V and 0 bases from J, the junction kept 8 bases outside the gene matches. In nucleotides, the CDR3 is TGTGCCAGCAGACCCCAAGCGGGGAGCTCCTACGAGCAGTACTTC. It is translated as CASRPQAGSSYEQYF.

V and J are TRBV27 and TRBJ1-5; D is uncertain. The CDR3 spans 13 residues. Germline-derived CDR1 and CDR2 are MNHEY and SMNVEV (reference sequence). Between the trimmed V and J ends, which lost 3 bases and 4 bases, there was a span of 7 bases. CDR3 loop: CASSLSRNQPQHF. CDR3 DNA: TGTGCCAGCAGTTTGAGCCGGAATCAGCCCCAGCATTTT.

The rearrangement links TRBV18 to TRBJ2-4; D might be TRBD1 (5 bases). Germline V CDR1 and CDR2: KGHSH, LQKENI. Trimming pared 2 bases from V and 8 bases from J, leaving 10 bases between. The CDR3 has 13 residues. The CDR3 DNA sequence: TGTGCCAGCTCACCAGGGGCCTGGGACATTCAGTACTTC. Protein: CASSPGAWDIQYF. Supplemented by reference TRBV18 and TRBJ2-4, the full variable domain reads NAGVMQNPRHLVRRRGQEARLRCSPMKGHSHVYWYRQLPEEGLKFMVYLQKENIIDESGMPKERFSAEFPKEGPSILRIQQVVRGDSAAYFCASSPGAWDIQYFGAGTRLSVL.

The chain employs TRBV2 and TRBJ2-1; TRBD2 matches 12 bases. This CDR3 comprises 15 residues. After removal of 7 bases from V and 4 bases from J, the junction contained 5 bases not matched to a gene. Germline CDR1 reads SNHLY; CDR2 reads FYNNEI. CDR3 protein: CASKTSGSWYNEQFF. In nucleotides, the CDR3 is TGTGCCAGCAAGACTAGCGGGAGTTGGTACAATGAGCAGTTCTTC.

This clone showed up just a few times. The CDR3 reads CASSYGGGTDNEKLFF. The CDR3 DNA sequence: TGTGCCAGCAGTTACGGAGGTGGTACCGATAATGAAAAACTGTTTTTT. The genes are TRBV6-5 and TRBJ1-4; no firm D call. The V and J ends lost 2 bases and 4 bases respectively, with 14 bases between them. Looked up from germline, CDR1 is MNHEY and CDR2 is SVGAGI. This CDR3 spans 16 amino acids.

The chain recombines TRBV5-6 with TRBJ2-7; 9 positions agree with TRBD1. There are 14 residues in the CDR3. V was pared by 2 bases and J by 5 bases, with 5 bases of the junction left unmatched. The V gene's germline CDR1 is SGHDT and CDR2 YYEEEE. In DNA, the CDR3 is TGTGCCAGCAGCTTTGGGACAGGGACCAACGAGCAGTACTTC. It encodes CASSFGTGTNEQYF.

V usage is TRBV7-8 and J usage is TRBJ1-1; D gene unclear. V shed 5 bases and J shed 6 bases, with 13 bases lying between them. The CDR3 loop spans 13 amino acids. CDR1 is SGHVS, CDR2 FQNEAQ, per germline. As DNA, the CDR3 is TGTGCCAGCAGCGGCCGCCTTATGTCTGAAGCTTTCTTT. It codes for CASSGRLMSEAFF. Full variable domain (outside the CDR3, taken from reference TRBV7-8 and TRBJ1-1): GAGVSQSPRYKVAKRGQDVALRCDPISGHVSLFWYQQALGQGPEFLTYFQNEAQLDKSGLPSDRFFAERPEGSVSTLKIQRTQQEDSAVYLCASSGRLMSEAFFGQGTRLTVV.

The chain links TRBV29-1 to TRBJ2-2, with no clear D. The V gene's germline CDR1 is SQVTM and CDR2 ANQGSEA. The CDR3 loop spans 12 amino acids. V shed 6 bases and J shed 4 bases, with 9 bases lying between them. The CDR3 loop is CSVVPTTGELFF. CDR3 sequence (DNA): TGCAGCGTGGTTCCTACCACCGGGGAGCTGTTTTTT.

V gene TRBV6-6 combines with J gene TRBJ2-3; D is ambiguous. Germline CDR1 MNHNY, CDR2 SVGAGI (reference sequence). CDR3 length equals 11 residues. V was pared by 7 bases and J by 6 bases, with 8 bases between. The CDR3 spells CASTLRDTQYF. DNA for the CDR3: TGTGCCAGCACTCTTCGGGATACGCAGTATTTT.

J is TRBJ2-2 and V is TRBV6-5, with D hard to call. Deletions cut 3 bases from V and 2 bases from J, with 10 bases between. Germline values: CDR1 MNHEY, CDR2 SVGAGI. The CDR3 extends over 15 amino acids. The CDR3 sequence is CASSYSIQNTGELFF. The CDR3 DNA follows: TGTGCCAGCAGTTATTCCATCCAAAACACCGGGGAGCTGTTTTTT.

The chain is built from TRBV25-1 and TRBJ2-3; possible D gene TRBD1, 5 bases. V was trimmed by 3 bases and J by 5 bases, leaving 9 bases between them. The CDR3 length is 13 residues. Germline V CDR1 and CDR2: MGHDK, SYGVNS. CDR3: CASSDSGQDTQYF. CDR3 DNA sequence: TGTGCCAGCAGTGATTCAGGACAAGATACGCAGTATTTT.

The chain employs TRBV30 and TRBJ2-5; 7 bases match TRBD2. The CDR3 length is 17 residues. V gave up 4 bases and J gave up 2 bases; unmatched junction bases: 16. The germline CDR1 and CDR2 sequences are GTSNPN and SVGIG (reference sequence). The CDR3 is CAWISGAGIILQETQYF. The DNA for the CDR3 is TGTGCCTGGATATCTGGAGCGGGGATTATTTTACAAGAGACCCAGTACTTC. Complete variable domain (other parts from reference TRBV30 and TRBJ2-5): SQTIHQWPATLVQPVGSPLSLECTVEGTSNPNLYWYRQAAGRGLQLLFYSVGIGQISSEVPQNLSASRPQDRQFILSSKKLLLSDSGFYLCAWISGAGIILQETQYFGPGTRLLVL.

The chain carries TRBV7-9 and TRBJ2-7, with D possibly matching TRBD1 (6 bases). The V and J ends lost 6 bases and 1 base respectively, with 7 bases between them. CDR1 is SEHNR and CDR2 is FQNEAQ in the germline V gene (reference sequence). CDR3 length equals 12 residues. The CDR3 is CASRDSSYEQYF. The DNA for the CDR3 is TGTGCCAGCAGGGACAGTTCCTACGAGCAGTACTTC.

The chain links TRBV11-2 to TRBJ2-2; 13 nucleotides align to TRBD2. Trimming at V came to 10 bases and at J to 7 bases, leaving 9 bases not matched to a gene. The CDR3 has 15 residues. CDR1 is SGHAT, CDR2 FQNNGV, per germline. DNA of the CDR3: TGTGCCATCAGACCAGGACTAGCGGGGGTCGGGGAGCTGTTTTTT. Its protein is CAIRPGLAGVGELFF.

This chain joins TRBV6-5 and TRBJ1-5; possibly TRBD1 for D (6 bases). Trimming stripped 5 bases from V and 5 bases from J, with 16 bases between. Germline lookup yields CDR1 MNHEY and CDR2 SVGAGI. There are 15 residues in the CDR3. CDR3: CASSPDWTEDQPQHF. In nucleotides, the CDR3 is TGTGCCAGCAGTCCAGATTGGACAGAGGATCAGCCCCAGCATTTT.

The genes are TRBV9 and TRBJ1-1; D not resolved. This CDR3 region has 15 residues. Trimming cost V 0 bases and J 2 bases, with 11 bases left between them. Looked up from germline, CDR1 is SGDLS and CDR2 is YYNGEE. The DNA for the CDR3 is TGTGCCAGCAGCGTAGGTGGCAGAGGAAACACTGAAGCTTTCTTT. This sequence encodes CASSVGGRGNTEAFF.

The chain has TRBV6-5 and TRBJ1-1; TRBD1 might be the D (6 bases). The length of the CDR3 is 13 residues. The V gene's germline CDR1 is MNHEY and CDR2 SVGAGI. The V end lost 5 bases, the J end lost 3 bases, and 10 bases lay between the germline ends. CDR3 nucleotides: TGTGCCAGCAGTACAGGGAGCTACACTGAAGCTTTCTTT. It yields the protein CASSTGSYTEAFF.

CDR3: CASSRDRDNEQFF. CDR3 coding DNA: TGTGCCAGCAGCAGAGACCGGGACAATGAGCAGTTCTTC. This chain links TRBV13 with TRBJ2-1; D not certain. This CDR3 contains 13 residues. Germline V CDR1 and CDR2: PRHDT, FYEKMQ (reference sequence). The V end was cut by 5 bases, the J end by 5 bases, with 10 bases between.